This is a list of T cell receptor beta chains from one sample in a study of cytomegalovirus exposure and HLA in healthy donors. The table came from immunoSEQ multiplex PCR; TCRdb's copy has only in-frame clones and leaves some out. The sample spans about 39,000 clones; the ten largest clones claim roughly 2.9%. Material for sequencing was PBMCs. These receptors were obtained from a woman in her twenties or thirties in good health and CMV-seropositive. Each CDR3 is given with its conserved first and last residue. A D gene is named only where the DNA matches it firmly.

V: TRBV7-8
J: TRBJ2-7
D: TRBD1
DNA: TGTGCCAGCAGCGCCCTCAGGGGGCGTGAAAACGAGCAGTACTTC
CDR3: CASSALRGRENEQYF

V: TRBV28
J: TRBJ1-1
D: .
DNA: TGTGCCAGCAGTTTAGACCCAGGGAACACTGAAGCTTTCTTT
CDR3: CASSLDPGNTEAFF

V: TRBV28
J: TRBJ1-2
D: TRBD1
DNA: TGTGCCAGCAGTCTGACCGGGACAGGGCGGTATGGCTACACCTTC
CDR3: CASSLTGTGRYGYTF

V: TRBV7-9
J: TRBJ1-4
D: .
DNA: TGTGCCAGCAGCTTAGTCAGGGGAGCTGAAAAACTGTTTTTT
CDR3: CASSLVRGAEKLFF

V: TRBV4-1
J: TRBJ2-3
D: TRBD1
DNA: TGCGCCAGCAGTCACACTCATGGGGACAGGGCTCTCAGCACAGATACGCAGTATTTT
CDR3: CASSHTHGDRALSTDTQYF

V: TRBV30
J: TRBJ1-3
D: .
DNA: TGTGCCTGGGGCAGGGATGGAAACACCATATATTTT
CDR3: CAWGRDGNTIYF

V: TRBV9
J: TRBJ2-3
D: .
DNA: TGTGCCAGCAGGGGGGCTGCGGATACGCAGTATTTT
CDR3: CASRGAADTQYF

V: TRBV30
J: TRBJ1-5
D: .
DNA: TGTGCCTGGAGTGCCGGTCCCCAGCCCCAGCATTTT
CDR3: CAWSAGPQPQHF

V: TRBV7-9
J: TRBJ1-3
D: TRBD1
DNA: TGTGCCAGCAGCGCCCCCCGGGACAGTGTGTTTAACACCATATATTTT
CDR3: CASSAPRDSVFNTIYF

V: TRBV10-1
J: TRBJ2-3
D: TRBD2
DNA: TGCGCCAGCAGTGGTCCGGGACTAGCGGGGACCCGCACAGATACGCAGTATTTT
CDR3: CASSGPGLAGTRTDTQYF

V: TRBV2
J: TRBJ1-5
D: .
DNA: TGTGCCAGCAGTGGGAGGGGAAATAGCAATCAGCCCCAGCATTTT
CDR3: CASSGRGNSNQPQHF

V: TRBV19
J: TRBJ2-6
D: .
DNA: TGTGCCAGTAGTCGCGGCTACTCTGGGGCCAACGTCCTGACTTTC
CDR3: CASSRGYSGANVLTF

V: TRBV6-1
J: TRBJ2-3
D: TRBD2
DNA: TGTGCCAGCAGTGAAGTCCCTAGCGGGGGTTTGGATACGCAGTATTTT
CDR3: CASSEVPSGGLDTQYF

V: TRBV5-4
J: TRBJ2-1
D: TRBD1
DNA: TGTGCCAGCAGCCCGAGGACAGGGAAAGGCCCCTACAATGAGCAGTTCTTC
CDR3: CASSPRTGKGPYNEQFF

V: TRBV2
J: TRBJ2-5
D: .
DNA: TGTGCCAGCAGTGCTGTCACGGAGGAGACCCAGTACTTC
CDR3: CASSAVTEETQYF

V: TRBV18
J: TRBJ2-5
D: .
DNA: TGTGCCAGCTCACCACCTGGGGCTTGGGAGACCCAGTACTTC
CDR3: CASSPPGAWETQYF

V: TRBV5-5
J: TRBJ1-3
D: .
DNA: TGTGCCAGCAGCTTGGAAGGGGGAACTGGAAACACCATATATTTT
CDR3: CASSLEGGTGNTIYF

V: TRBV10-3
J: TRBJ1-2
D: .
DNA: TGTGCCATCAGTGAGCGACAGTCAGACTATGGCTACACCTTC
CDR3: CAISERQSDYGYTF

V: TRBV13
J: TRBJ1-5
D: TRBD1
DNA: TGTGCCAGCAGCGCGTCACAGGGGGAATCAGTCTATAGCAATCAGCCCCAGCATTTT
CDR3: CASSASQGESVYSNQPQHF

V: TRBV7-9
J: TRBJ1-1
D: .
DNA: TGTGCCAGCAGCTTAGTCGCAGGGCTTGCTTTCTTT
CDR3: CASSLVAGLAFF

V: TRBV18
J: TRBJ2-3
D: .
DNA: TGTGCCAGCTCTATACGGGGGGCAGGACTACTTAGCACAGATACGCAGTATTTT
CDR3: CASSIRGAGLLSTDTQYF

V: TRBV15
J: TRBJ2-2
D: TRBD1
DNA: TGTGCCACCTCGGGACAGGGGGCGCGGGGAAACACCGGGGAGCTGTTTTTT
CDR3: CATSGQGARGNTGELFF

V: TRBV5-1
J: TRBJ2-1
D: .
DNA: TGCGCCAGCAGCCCCTGGGGCGATGAGCAGTTCTTC
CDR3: CASSPWGDEQFF

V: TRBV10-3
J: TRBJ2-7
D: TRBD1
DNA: TGTGCCATCAGTGAACCCATTGGGTGGGACAGAGCCACCTACGAGCAGTACTTC
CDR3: CAISEPIGWDRATYEQYF

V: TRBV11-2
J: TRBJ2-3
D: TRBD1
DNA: TGTGCCAGCAGCCTCATCACCGGGACAGAAGCTGGAGATACGCAGTATTTT
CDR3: CASSLITGTEAGDTQYF

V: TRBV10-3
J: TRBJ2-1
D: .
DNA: TGTGCCATCAGTGAGTCCCTGGTCGTAAGGGGCAACAATGAGCAGTTCTTC
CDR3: CAISESLVVRGNNEQFF

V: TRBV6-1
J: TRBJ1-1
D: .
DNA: TGTGCCAGCAGTTATAAGGGGGACACTGAAGCTTTCTTT
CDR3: CASSYKGDTEAFF

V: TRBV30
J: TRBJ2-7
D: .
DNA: TGTGCCTGGGGACCCAGGGTCGACGAGCAGTACTTC
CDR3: CAWGPRVDEQYF

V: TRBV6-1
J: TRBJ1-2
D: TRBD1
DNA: TGTGCCAGCAGTGAAAAGGACAGGGGGAAAAGAAGTCGTGGCTACACCTTC
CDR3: CASSEKDRGKRSRGYTF

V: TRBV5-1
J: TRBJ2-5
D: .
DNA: TGCGCCAGCGGGTCTTTGGGCTCCCAAGAGACCCAGTACTTC
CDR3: CASGSLGSQETQYF

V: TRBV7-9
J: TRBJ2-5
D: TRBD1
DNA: TGTGCCAGCAGCGACCCTAGACAGGGGCTCCAAGAGACCCAGTACTTC
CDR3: CASSDPRQGLQETQYF

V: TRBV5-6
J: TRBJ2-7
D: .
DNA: TGTGCCAGCAGCTTGTGGGGGGTCTACGAGCAGTACTTC
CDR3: CASSLWGVYEQYF

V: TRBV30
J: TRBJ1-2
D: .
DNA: TGTGCCTGGAATTACCAGGGGGGCTACACCTTC
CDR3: CAWNYQGGYTF

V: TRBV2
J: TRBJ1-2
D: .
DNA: TGTGCCAGCAGTGAAACAGGGCTATATGGCTACACCTTC
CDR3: CASSETGLYGYTF

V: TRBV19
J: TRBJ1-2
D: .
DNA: TGTGCCAGTAGTACGACAGTTTATGGCTACACCTTC
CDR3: CASSTTVYGYTF

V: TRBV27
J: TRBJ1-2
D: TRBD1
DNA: TGTGCCAGCAGTTTATTGGGACAGGGTGGCTACACCTTC
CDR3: CASSLLGQGGYTF

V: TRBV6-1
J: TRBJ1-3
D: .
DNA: TGTGCCAGCAGTGAAGCGAATCCAGGGAATGGAAACACCATATATTTT
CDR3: CASSEANPGNGNTIYF

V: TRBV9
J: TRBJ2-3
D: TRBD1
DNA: TGTGCCAGCAGCGGCCAGACAGGGTCGGTTCTTGATACGCAGTATTTT
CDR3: CASSGQTGSVLDTQYF

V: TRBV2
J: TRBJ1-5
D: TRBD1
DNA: TGTGCCAGCACAAGGGACAGGGTGGATCAGCCCCAGCATTTT
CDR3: CASTRDRVDQPQHF

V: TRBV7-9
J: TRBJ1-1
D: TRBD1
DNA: TGTGCCAGCAGCTTAGTGACAGGGAGTAACACTGAAGCTTTCTTT
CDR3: CASSLVTGSNTEAFF

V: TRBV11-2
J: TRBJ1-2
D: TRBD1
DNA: TGTGCCAGCAGCCAATGGGGATTACCGGGACAGGACTATGGCTACACCTTC
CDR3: CASSQWGLPGQDYGYTF